A selection of T cell receptor beta chains follows, all from one sample in a study of blood T cell repertoires in COVID-19. Measured with immunoSEQ multiplex PCR; TCRdb has only the in-frame clones, and not every one. The sample holds 170,000 or so clones; 85% to 90% are singletons and the top ten take approximately 7%. The sequencing sample was made of peripheral blood. The receptor source for this set is a man aged 45-65 years with active or convalescent COVID-19. Both conserved end residues are part of each CDR3. Each record gives: D gene, J gene, V gene, clone size, CDR3 DNA, CDR3 protein. A D gene is named only where the DNA matches it firmly. The size entry is marked missing in some rows and otherwise reads once, few, many or a size class.

.	TRBJ2-3	TRBV6-2/TRBV6-3	.	TGTGCCAGCAGCCACGAGGCCCTGGAGTATTTT	CASSHEALEYF
.	TRBJ2-7	TRBV6-6	.	TGTGCCAGCAGTTACTCTGGGCGGATACTAGATGACGAGCAGTACTTC	CASSYSGRILDDEQYF
.	TRBJ2-1	TRBV27	.	TGTGCCAGCAACCCCCCCGGGAGAGGTTACAATGAGCAGTTCTTC	CASNPPGRGYNEQFF
TRBD2	TRBJ2-1	TRBV4-3	.	TGCGCCAGCAGCCGTCAACTAGCGGGAATTTACAATGAGCAGTTCTTC	CASSRQLAGIYNEQFF
.	TRBJ2-7	TRBV7-9	.	TGTGCCAGCAGCTTAGAGGGGGGGACAACCTACGAGCAGTACTTC	CASSLEGGTTYEQYF
TRBD1	TRBJ1-3	TRBV6-5	.	TGTGCCAGTACTATACAGGGGAACTCTGGAAACACCATATATTTT	CASTIQGNSGNTIYF
TRBD1	TRBJ1-2	TRBV20-1	.	TGCAGTGCTAGTAAGGACAGGGAGGCCTATGGCTACACCTTC	CSASKDREAYGYTF
TRBD2	TRBJ2-7	TRBV25-1	.	TGTGCCAGCAGTGAATTTGGCCGGGGGGACGAGCAGTACTTC	CASSEFGRGDEQYF
.	TRBJ2-1	TRBV18	.	TGTGCCGGCTCACCCGACAGACTCTACTACAATGAGCAGTTCTTC	CAGSPDRLYYNEQFF
TRBD1	TRBJ1-1	TRBV11-3	.	TGTGCCAGCAGCTTAGACGGGACAGCTGAAGCTTTCTTT	CASSLDGTAEAFF
TRBD1	TRBJ2-2	TRBV9	.	TGTGCCAGCAGCGAAAGGACAGGAAGAACCGGGGAGCTGTTTTTT	CASSERTGRTGELFF
TRBD1	TRBJ2-1	TRBV2	few	TGTGCCAGCAGTGAAGCGCTACAGGGGGGCTACAATGAGCAGTTCTTC	CASSEALQGGYNEQFF
.	TRBJ1-1	TRBV7-9	.	TGTGCCAGCAGCTTTACAGGTGAAGCTTTCTTT	CASSFTGEAFF
.	TRBJ2-7	TRBV19	.	TGTGCCAGTAGTATAGCTAGGGGGAGATCCTACGAGCAGTACTTC	CASSIARGRSYEQYF
.	TRBJ1-2	TRBV6-2/TRBV6-3	once	TGTGCCAGCAGTACTCCAGGACAGTTCTATGGCTACACCTTC	CASSTPGQFYGYTF
TRBD2	TRBJ2-5	TRBV7-9	.	TGTGCCAGCAGCTTAGTAGCGGGGCGAAAAGAGACCCAGTACTTC	CASSLVAGRKETQYF
TRBD2	TRBJ2-7	TRBV5-6	.	TGTGCCAGACCTGGACCCGAGCGGGAGGCCTCCTACGAGCAGTACTTC	CARPGPEREASYEQYF
.	TRBJ1-6	TRBV19	once	TGTGCCAGTAGTCCCGAAGGACTTTTTTCACCCCTCCACTTT	CASSPEGLFSPLHF
.	TRBJ2-7	TRBV10-3	.	TGTGCCATCAGTGAGGCCAGCTACGAGCAGTACTTC	CAISEASYEQYF
.	TRBJ2-7	TRBV15	.	TGTGCCACCAGCAGAGATAACGGGGGCGAGCAGTACTTC	CATSRDNGGEQYF
TRBD1	TRBJ1-3	TRBV7-8	.	TGTGCCAGCAGCCCTCGGACAGGGAAAAGACTTACCTCTGGAAACACCATATATTTT	CASSPRTGKRLTSGNTIYF
TRBD1	TRBJ2-5	TRBV2	once	TGTGCCAGCAGTGGGATGACAGGGGGACAAGAGACCCAGTACTTC	CASSGMTGGQETQYF
.	TRBJ1-6	TRBV7-3	.	TGTGCCAGCAGCTTCGGGGGTGATAATTCACCCCTCCACTTT	CASSFGGDNSPLHF
.	TRBJ2-1	TRBV6-5	few	TGTGCCAGCAGAGCCGGACAGTACAATGAGCAGTTCTTC	CASRAGQYNEQFF
TRBD1	TRBJ2-7	TRBV5-6	.	TGTGCCAGCAGCTTGGACAGGGGGTACGAGCAGTACTTC	CASSLDRGYEQYF
.	TRBJ1-2	TRBV7-6	.	TGTGCCAGCAGCCCCCGGGGGAGGGGACCTCTCTCCGTTGGCTACACCTTC	CASSPRGRGPLSVGYTF
.	TRBJ1-1	TRBV11-3	.	TGTGCCAGCAGCTTTGAGGATTTAGGGGGAGACACTGAAGCTTTCTTT	CASSFEDLGGDTEAFF
.	TRBJ2-5	TRBV11-2	.	TGTGCCAGCAGCTCGACAGGGGAGGGGACCCAGTACTTC	CASSSTGEGTQYF
TRBD1	TRBJ2-1	TRBV5-1	.	TGCGCCAGCAGCAAGGGACAGGGGTTTGATGAGCAGTTCTTC	CASSKGQGFDEQFF
.	TRBJ2-3	TRBV29-1	.	TGCAGCGTTGCGGGCAGGGAGGGCACAGATACGCAGTATTTT	CSVAGREGTDTQYF
.	TRBJ2-5	TRBV18	.	TGTGCCAGCTCACCGTCGACTAGTATTTCGCTCATGGAGACCCAGTACTTC	CASSPSTSISLMETQYF
.	TRBJ1-2	TRBV19	.	TGTGCCAGTACCTCCCCGGTCGGCTACACCTTC	CASTSPVGYTF
TRBD1	TRBJ1-6	TRBV5-1	.	TGCGCCAGCAGCCAGGGACAGTATAATTCACCCCTCCACTTT	CASSQGQYNSPLHF
TRBD1	TRBJ1-5	TRBV6-1	.	TGTGCCAGCAGTGAAGAGGGGGCCCAGCCCCAGCATTTT	CASSEEGAQPQHF
.	TRBJ1-2	TRBV6-5	.	TGTGCCAGCAAGACGGGGGGTAGCGATGGCTACACCTTC	CASKTGGSDGYTF
.	TRBJ2-1	TRBV5-1	.	TGCGCCAGCAGCGCCTCAGGGGCTAGCTCCTACAATGAGCAGTTCTTC	CASSASGASSYNEQFF
TRBD1	TRBJ2-3	TRBV3-1/TRBV3-2	.	TGTGCCAGCAGCCTGTGGGACAGGTGGACCACAGATACGCAGTATTTT	CASSLWDRWTTDTQYF
TRBD1	TRBJ2-5	TRBV3-1/TRBV3-2	.	TGTGCCAGCAGCAAAGGACAGGGGGCTATCTTTTTAGAGACCCAGTACTTC	CASSKGQGAIFLETQYF
TRBD1	TRBJ2-1	TRBV28	.	TGTGCCAGCAGTTCCCCCGGGACAGGGCTGCTCTTC	CASSSPGTGLLF
.	TRBJ1-1	TRBV7-6	.	TGTGCCAGCAGCGGTGGGCAGCAGAACACTGAAGCTTTCTTT	CASSGGQQNTEAFF
.	TRBJ1-2	TRBV12-3/TRBV12-4	.	TGTGCCAGCAGTTGGGCAAACTATGGCTACACCTTC	CASSWANYGYTF
.	TRBJ2-3	TRBV7-6	few	TGTGCCAGCAGCTTAGGAGGGGATCCCCAGGGGACAGATACGCAGTATTTT	CASSLGGDPQGTDTQYF
.	TRBJ2-3	TRBV9	.	TGTGCCAGCAGCGTAGGGGGGCACCCCGCAGATACGCAGTATTTT	CASSVGGHPADTQYF
TRBD1	TRBJ2-7	TRBV5-3	.	TGTGCCAGAAGCAGGGGACAGTTATCCTACGAGCAGTACTTC	CARSRGQLSYEQYF
TRBD1	TRBJ1-1	TRBV7-9	.	TGTGCCAGCAGCTTAGTGTGGGGGACAGGCGCGAACACTGAAGCTTTCTTT	CASSLVWGTGANTEAFF
TRBD1	TRBJ1-3	TRBV27	.	TGTGCCAGCAGCCGAAGACAGGGACAGAACACCATATATTTT	CASSRRQGQNTIYF
.	TRBJ2-5	TRBV9	.	TGTGCCAGCAGCGTAGCGGCAGGGGGGAGGGAGACCCAGTACTTC	CASSVAAGGRETQYF
.	TRBJ2-1	TRBV4-2	.	TGTGCCAGCAGCCAACAGGGGAATCTACACAATGAGCAGTTCTTC	CASSQQGNLHNEQFF
TRBD2	TRBJ2-5	TRBV11-1	.	TGTGCCAGCAGCTTAAGGCTAGCGGGGGACGGAGAGACCCAGTACTTC	CASSLRLAGDGETQYF
TRBD2	TRBJ2-3	TRBV4-1	.	TGCGCCAGCAGCCATTATGGGACTAGCGGGAGGACAGATACGCAGTATTTT	CASSHYGTSGRTDTQYF
.	TRBJ2-7	TRBV30	few	TGTGCCTGGAGTCCGGGGTTGGGCGAGCAGTACTTC	CAWSPGLGEQYF
.	TRBJ1-5	TRBV19	.	TGTGCCAGTAGTATTGTGTTTAGCTGGGGCGCGGGCAATCAGCCCCAGCATTTT	CASSIVFSWGAGNQPQHF
.	TRBJ2-2	TRBV23-1	.	TGCGCCAGCAGTCAAAAGACAGTCTGCTCGAACACCGGGGAGCTGTTTTTT	CASSQKTVCSNTGELFF
TRBD2	TRBJ2-5	TRBV5-1	.	TGCGCCAGCAGCTTGGGAACTAGCGGGAACCAAGAGACCCAGTACTTC	CASSLGTSGNQETQYF
.	TRBJ1-2	TRBV18	.	TGTGCCAGCTCACCACAGTCTCAGCACGGGGACTTC	CASSPQSQHGDF
.	TRBJ2-4	TRBV6-5	.	TGTGCCAGCAGTTTCCCAGACCAGGGGGGCATTCAGTACTTC	CASSFPDQGGIQYF